This is a list of T cell receptor beta chains from one sample in a study of T cell responses to AZD1222 COVID-19 vaccine. Assay used: immunoSEQ multiplex PCR; TCRdb lists only in-frame clones, some missing. Altogether roughly 110,000 clones are present, approximately 89% being singletons, with the ten largest covering less than 25%. The material sequenced was peripheral blood, taken on day 0 of AZD1222 vaccination. The receptors here all came from an adult in good health. Both conserved end residues are part of each CDR3. A D gene is named only where the DNA matches it firmly. Clone size appears in some rows only: once, few, many, or a class for an expanded clone.

D,V,length,J,size,CDR3,DNA
NA,TRBV18,13,TRBJ1-2,NA,CASSPGAHYGYTF,TGTGCCAGCTCACCAGGGGCACATTATGGCTACACCTTC
NA,TRBV6-5,15,TRBJ1-5,NA,CASSSGSLPSQPQHF,TGTGCCAGCAGTTCCGGGAGCCTTCCCTCTCAGCCCCAGCATTTT
NA,TRBV2,15,TRBJ2-1,NA,CASREDRHPYNEQFF,TGTGCCAGCAGAGAAGACAGGCACCCCTACAATGAGCAGTTCTTC
NA,TRBV4-3,13,TRBJ2-1,NA,CASARQRNNEQFF,TGCGCCAGCGCACGTCAGAGAAACAATGAGCAGTTCTTC
NA,TRBV21-1,17,TRBJ1-5,NA,CASSKPRRQGRNQPQHF,TGTGCCAGCAGCAAACCCCGTCGACAGGGACGCAATCAGCCCCAGCATTTT
NA,TRBV6-5,15,TRBJ2-7,NA,CASSYKGLGSYEQYF,TGTGCCAGCAGTTACAAGGGATTAGGCTCCTACGAGCAGTACTTC
TRBD1,TRBV18,15,TRBJ2-5,once,CASSPLPGQQETQYF,TGTGCCAGCTCACCGCTACCGGGACAGCAAGAGACCCAGTACTTC
NA,TRBV7-3,12,TRBJ1-5,NA,CASSPSFQPQHF,TGTGCCAGCAGCCCCTCATTTCAGCCCCAGCATTTT
TRBD2,TRBV29-1,15,TRBJ2-3,NA,CSVTTSGGLTDTQYF,TGCAGCGTTACCACTAGCGGGGGTCTCACAGATACGCAGTATTTT
NA,TRBV6-2/TRBV6-3,13,TRBJ1-6,NA,CASSYPASRTLHF,TGTGCCAGCAGTTACCCCGCCAGCCGCACCCTCCACTTT
NA,TRBV19,14,TRBJ1-5,few,CASTVSPSNQPQHF,TGTGCCAGTACAGTATCTCCGAGCAATCAGCCCCAGCATTTT